The rows below give T cell receptor beta chains drawn from one sample of a study of glioma-infiltrating T cells. TCRdb independently ran MiXCR on the multiplex PCR reads; one entry per CDR3 protein. Here the sample spans about 130,000 distinct CDR3 sequences, around 23% being singletons. Input material: glioma tissue, nonneoplastic brain tissue, or PBMCs (not recorded which). These receptors were obtained from a human donor with low-grade glioma or glioblastoma, undergoing nonglioma brain surgery, or in good health (not recorded which). CDR3s include the opening cysteine and the closing phenylalanine or tryptophan. D genes are given only for firm matches. Expanded clones are given a class, and other clones once, few, many or no size at all.

TRBJ1-1,few,TRBV7-8,.,CASSLQPWIEAFF,TGTGCCAGCAGCCTACAGCCGTGGATAGAAGCTTTCTTT
TRBJ2-5,.,TRBV20-1,.,CSARDFGGRETQYF,TGCAGTGCTAGAGACTTTGGGGGCCGGGAGACCCAGTACTTC
TRBJ1-2,.,TRBV6-1,TRBD1,CASRTGQGVANYGYTF,TGTGCCAGCAGAACCGGACAGGGGGTTGCTAACTATGGCTACACCTTC
TRBJ2-1,.,TRBV2,.,CASYSRDEQFF,TGTGCCAGCTATAGCAGGGATGAGCAGTTCTTC
TRBJ2-5,few,TRBV28,.,CASSFAGQGTKETQYF,TGTGCCAGCAGTTTTGCAGGTCAGGGAACCAAGGAGACCCAGTACTTC
TRBJ2-2,few,TRBV20-1,TRBD2,CSASPLAGGNTGELFF,TGCAGTGCTAGTCCCTTAGCGGGGGGGAACACCGGGGAGCTGTTTTTT
TRBJ1-6,.,TRBV12-3/TRBV12-4,.,CASRPRAGRDGPLHF,TGTGCCAGCAGGCCCCGTGCGGGAAGGGACGGGCCCCTCCACTTT
TRBJ1-6,few,TRBV2,TRBD1,CASSLDRVYNSPLHF,TGTGCCAGCAGTTTGGACAGGGTGTATAATTCACCCCTCCACTTT
TRBJ1-4,.,TRBV6-1,.,CASSGSTRTTNEKLFF,TGCGCCAGCAGTGGAAGTACGAGAACAACTAATGAAAAACTGTTTTTT
TRBJ1-1,.,TRBV14,.,CASSQGAGPNTEAFF,TGTGCCAGCAGCCAAGGCGCAGGGCCGAACACTGAAGCTTTCTTT
TRBJ1-2,many,TRBV6-1,.,CASSRDTTSIDRGYTF,TGTGCCAGCAGCAGGGACACCACCTCGATAGATCGTGGCTACACCTTC
TRBJ2-3,many,TRBV6-6,.,CASSYSWERTDTQYF,TGTGCCAGCAGTTACTCTTGGGAGCGGACAGATACGCAGTATTTT
TRBJ1-5,.,TRBV4-1,.,CASSQIGQPQHF,TGCGCCAGCAGCCAGATAGGTCAGCCCCAGCATTTT
TRBJ1-2,many,TRBV27,.,CASSLSPGRATNYGYTF,TGTGCCAGCAGTTTATCCCCGGGCAGGGCAACTAACTATGGCTACACCTTC
TRBJ1-2,.,TRBV2,TRBD1,CASSEWDRGSYGYTF,TGTGCCAGCAGTGAATGGGACAGGGGAAGCTATGGCTACACCTTC
TRBJ1-2,many,TRBV28,.,CASSTGTFNYGYTF,TGTGCCAGCAGTACCGGGACATTTAACTATGGCTACACCTTC
TRBJ2-6,.,TRBV19,TRBD1,CASTRAGGRNLGANVLTF,TGTGCCAGTACCCGTGCAGGGGGCAGAAATCTAGGGGCCAACGTCCTGACTTTC
TRBJ2-3,few,TRBV3-1,TRBD2,CASSQGASGAATPGQYF,TGTGCCAGCAGCCAGGGGGCTAGCGGGGCTGCCACACCTGGGCAGTATTTT
TRBJ1-1,.,TRBV14,.,CASSQERGAALNAFF,TGTGCCAGCAGCCAAGAGCGGGGGGCAGCACTGAACGCTTTCTTT
TRBJ2-1,many,TRBV20-1,.,CSARRAVVDEQFF,TGCAGTGCTAGAAGGGCAGTAGTGGATGAGCAGTTCTTC
TRBJ2-4,many,TRBV20-1,.,CSTPGPWDYIQYF,TGCAGTACCCCGGGGCCATGGGATTACATTCAGTACTTC
TRBJ1-2,.,TRBV12-3/TRBV12-4,.,CASSLVGENYGYTF,TGTGCCAGCAGTTTAGTGGGAGAGAACTATGGCTACACCTTC
TRBJ2-2,.,TRBV4-2,TRBD1,CASSPGQGGHRTGELFF,TGTGCCAGCAGCCCGGGACAGGGGGGACATCGCACCGGGGAGCTGTTTTTT
TRBJ1-2,.,TRBV3-1,.,CASSRIQRTNYGYTF,TGTGCCAGCAGCCGGATACAGAGAACTAACTATGGCTACACCTTC
TRBJ1-1,.,TRBV7-9,.,CASSRLGETTEAFF,TGTGCCAGCAGCCGCCTTGGAGAGACAACTGAAGCTTTCTTT
TRBJ2-1,.,TRBV28,TRBD2,CASNQRGGNNEQFF,TGTGCCAGCAACCAGCGGGGGGGCAACAATGAGCAGTTCTTC
TRBJ1-2,few,TRBV27,TRBD1,CASRPSRQGGRGLHGYTF,TGTGCCAGCAGACCTAGCCGACAGGGAGGAAGAGGGCTACACGGCTACACCTTC
TRBJ2-1,few,TRBV3-1,.,CASSQVNNEQFF,TGTGCCAGCAGCCAAGTCAACAATGAGCAGTTCTTC
TRBJ2-5,.,TRBV16,TRBD1,CASSRTGGSLKTQYF,TGTGCCAGCAGCCGGACAGGGGGCTCGCTGAAGACCCAGTACTTC
TRBJ2-4,many,TRBV6-1,.,CASSWDNQRAKNIQYF,TGTGCCAGCAGTTGGGACAACCAGAGGGCCAAAAACATTCAGTACTTC
TRBJ2-3,.,TRBV29-1,.,CSVSLGASTDTQYF,TGCAGCGTTAGTCTCGGGGCCTCCACAGATACGCAGTATTTT
TRBJ1-5,many,TRBV4-1,.,CASSQDPLAPQHF,TGCGCCAGCAGCCAAGATCCGTTAGCGCCCCAGCATTTT
TRBJ2-2,.,TRBV14,TRBD1,CASSRQGATGELFF,TGTGCCAGCAGTAGACAGGGGGCGACCGGGGAGCTGTTTTTT
TRBJ2-3,many,TRBV28,.,CASSLRRRADTQYF,TGTGCCAGCAGTTTGAGGCGTAGGGCGGATACGCAGTATTTT
TRBJ1-4,.,TRBV12-3/TRBV12-4,.,CASSSLYMGTNEKLFF,TGTGCCAGCAGTTCACTTTATATGGGAACTAATGAAAAACTGTTTTTT
TRBJ2-3,few,TRBV5-1,.,CASSFFRGQDTQYF,TGCGCCAGCAGCTTTTTCAGAGGGCAAGATACGCAGTATTTT
TRBJ1-1,.,TRBV20-1,.,CSARDSVVWGTEAFF,TGCAGTGCTAGAGATTCGGTGGTTTGGGGCACTGAAGCTTTCTTT
TRBJ2-5,.,TRBV24-1,.,CATSDPSEAQETQYF,TGTGCCACCAGTGATCCTAGCGAGGCACAAGAGACCCAGTACTTC
TRBJ2-1,.,TRBV19,.,CASSISFGWAEQFF,TGTGCCAGTAGTATTTCGTTCGGTTGGGCTGAGCAGTTCTTC
TRBJ2-1,many,TRBV2,.,CASSAVRGLYNEQFF,TGTGCCAGCAGTGCTGTCAGGGGATTATACAATGAGCAGTTCTTC
TRBJ2-2,many,TRBV12-3/TRBV12-4,.,CASRFQGPAELFF,TGTGCCAGCAGATTTCAGGGGCCAGCCGAGCTGTTTTTT
TRBJ1-2,.,TRBV7-9,.,CASSLDFYGYTF,TGTGCCAGCAGCTTAGACTTCTATGGCTACACCTTC
TRBJ1-2,few,TRBV28,TRBD1,CASRTGGDYGYTF,TGTGCCAGCAGAACAGGGGGAGACTATGGCTACACCTTC
TRBJ2-5,once,TRBV29-1,.,CSAEGPPRTQYF,TGCAGCGCTGAGGGGCCGCCACGGACCCAGTACTTC
TRBJ1-1,few,TRBV27,.,CASSPTGSNTEAFF,TGTGCCAGCAGTCCAACCGGCAGTAACACTGAAGCTTTCTTT
TRBJ2-1,.,TRBV5-6,.,CASTPPEEGGFYNEQFF,TGTGCCAGCACCCCGCCTGAGGAGGGGGGCTTCTACAATGAGCAGTTCTTC
TRBJ2-3,.,TRBV2,.,CASKEDKNGPDTQYF,TGTGCCAGCAAAGAAGACAAAAACGGGCCAGATACGCAGTATTTT
TRBJ1-1,many,TRBV28,.,CASSPPGGWTEAFF,TGTGCCAGCAGTCCGCCCGGGGGTTGGACTGAAGCTTTCTTT
TRBJ1-2,many,TRBV27,TRBD1,CASSQDRGGYGYTF,TGTGCCAGCAGTCAGGACAGGGGTGGGTATGGCTACACCTTC
TRBJ1-3,few,TRBV14,.,CASSQMMAGTGNTIYF,TGTGCCAGCAGCCAGATGATGGCGGGGACCGGAAACACCATATATTTT
TRBJ2-1,few,TRBV7-2,TRBD1,CASSHSGTGGTYEQFF,TGTGCCAGCAGCCATTCAGGGACAGGGGGTACCTATGAGCAGTTCTTC
TRBJ1-1,.,TRBV15,.,CAASKNSEAFF,TGTGCCGCCAGCAAAAACTCTGAAGCTTTCTTT
TRBJ2-3,.,TRBV20-1,TRBD2,CSARSGLAGTTDTQYF,TGCAGTGCTAGGTCGGGTCTAGCGGGTACCACAGATACGCAGTATTTT